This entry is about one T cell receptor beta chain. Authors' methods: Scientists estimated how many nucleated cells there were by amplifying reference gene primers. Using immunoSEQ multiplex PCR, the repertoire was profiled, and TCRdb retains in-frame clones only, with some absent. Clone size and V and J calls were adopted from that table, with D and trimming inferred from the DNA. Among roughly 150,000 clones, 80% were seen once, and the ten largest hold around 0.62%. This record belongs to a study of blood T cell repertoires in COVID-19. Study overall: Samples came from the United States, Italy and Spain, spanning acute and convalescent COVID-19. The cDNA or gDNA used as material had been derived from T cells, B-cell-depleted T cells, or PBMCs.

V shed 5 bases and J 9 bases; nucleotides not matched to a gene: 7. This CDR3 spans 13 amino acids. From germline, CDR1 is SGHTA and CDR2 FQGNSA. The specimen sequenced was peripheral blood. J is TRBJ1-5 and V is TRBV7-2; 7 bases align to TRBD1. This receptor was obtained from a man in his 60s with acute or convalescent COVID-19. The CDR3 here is CASSIQGLGPQHF. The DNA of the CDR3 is TGTGCCAGCAGCATACAGGGGCTGGGGCCCCAGCATTTT.